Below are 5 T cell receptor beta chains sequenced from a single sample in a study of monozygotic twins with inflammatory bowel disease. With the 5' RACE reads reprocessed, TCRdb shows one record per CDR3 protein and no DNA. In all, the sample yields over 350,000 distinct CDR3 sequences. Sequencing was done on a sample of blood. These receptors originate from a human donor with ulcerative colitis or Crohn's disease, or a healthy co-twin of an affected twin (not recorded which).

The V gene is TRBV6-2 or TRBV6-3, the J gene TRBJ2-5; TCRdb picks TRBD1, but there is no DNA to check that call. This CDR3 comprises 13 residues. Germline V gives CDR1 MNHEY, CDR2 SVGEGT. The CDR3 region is CASEGTGKETQYF.

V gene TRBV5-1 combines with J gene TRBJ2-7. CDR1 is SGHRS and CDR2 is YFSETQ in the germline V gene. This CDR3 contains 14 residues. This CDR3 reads CASSLGGSRYEQYF.

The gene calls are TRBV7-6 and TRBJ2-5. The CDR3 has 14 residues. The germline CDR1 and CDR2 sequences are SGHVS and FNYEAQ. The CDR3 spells CASSLYSNRETQYF.

The CDR3 is CASSWTRRATDTQYF. The J gene is TRBJ2-3, the V gene TRBV7-8; TCRdb's D gene call, TRBD2, goes unchecked for lack of DNA. This CDR3 is 15 amino acids long. Germline CDR1 and CDR2: SGHVS and FQNEAQ.

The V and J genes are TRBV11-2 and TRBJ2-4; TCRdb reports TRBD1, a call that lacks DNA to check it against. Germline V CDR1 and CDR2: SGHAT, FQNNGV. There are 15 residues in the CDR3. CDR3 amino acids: CASSRGQGAENIQYF.